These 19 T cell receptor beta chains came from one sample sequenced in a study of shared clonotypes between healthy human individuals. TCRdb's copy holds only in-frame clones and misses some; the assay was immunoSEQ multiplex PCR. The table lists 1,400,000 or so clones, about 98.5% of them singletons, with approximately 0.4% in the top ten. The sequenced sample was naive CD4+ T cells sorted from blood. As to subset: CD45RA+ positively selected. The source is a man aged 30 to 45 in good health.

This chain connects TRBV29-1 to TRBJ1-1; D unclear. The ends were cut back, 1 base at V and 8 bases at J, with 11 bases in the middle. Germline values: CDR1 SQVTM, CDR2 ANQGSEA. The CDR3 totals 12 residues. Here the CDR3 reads CSVEGWAVEAFF. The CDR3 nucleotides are TGCAGCGTTGAAGGATGGGCGGTCGAAGCTTTCTTT.

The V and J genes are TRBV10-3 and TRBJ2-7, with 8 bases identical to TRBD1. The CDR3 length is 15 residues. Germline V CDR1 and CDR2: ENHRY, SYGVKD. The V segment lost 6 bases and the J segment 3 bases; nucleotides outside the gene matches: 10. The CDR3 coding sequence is TGTGCCATCAGGGCCCCGGGACAGGTTTACTACGAGCAGTACTTC. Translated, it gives CAIRAPGQVYYEQYF.

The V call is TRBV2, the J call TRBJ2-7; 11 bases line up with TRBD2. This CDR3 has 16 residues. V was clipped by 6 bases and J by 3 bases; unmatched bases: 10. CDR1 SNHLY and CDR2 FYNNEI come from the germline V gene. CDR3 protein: CASSGELAGVFYEQYF. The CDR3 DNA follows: TGTGCCAGCAGCGGGGAACTAGCGGGAGTTTTCTACGAGCAGTACTTC.

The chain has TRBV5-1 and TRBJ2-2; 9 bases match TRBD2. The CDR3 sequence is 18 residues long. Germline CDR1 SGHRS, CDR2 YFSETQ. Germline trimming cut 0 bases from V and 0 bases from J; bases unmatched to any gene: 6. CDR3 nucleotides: TGCGCCAGCAGCTTGGTAGCTAGCGGGACCGCGAACACCGGGGAGCTGTTTTTT. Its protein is CASSLVASGTANTGELFF.

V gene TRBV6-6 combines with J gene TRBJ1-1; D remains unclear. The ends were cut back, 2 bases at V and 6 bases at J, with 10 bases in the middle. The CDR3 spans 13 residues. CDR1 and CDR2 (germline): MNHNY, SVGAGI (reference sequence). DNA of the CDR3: TGTGCCAGCAGTTACGCCACTCCCCCTGAAGCTTTCTTT. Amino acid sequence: CASSYATPPEAFF.

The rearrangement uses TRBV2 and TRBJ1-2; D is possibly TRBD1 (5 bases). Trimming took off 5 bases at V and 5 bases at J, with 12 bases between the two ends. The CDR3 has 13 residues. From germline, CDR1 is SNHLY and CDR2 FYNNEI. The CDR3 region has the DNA TGTGCCAGCAGTTTGGCCGAGGGGTATGGCTACACCTTC. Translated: CASSLAEGYGYTF.

DNA of the CDR3: TGTGCCAGCAGCTTTTTCGGGAGTGTTCTCTACTTC. Translated: CASSFFGSVLYF. The chain uses TRBV5-6 and TRBJ2-4; tentatively, D is TRBD2 (6 bases). The CDR3 covers 12 residues. Germline assignment: CDR1 SGHDT and CDR2 YYEEEE. The V gene lost 2 bases and the J gene lost 16 bases, with 16 bases spanning the gap. Full variable domain (outside the CDR3, taken from reference TRBV5-6 and TRBJ2-4): DAGVTQSPTHLIKTRGQQVTLRCSPKSGHDTVSWYQQALGQGPQFIFQYYEEEERQRGNFPDRFSGHQFPNYSSELNVNALLLGDSALYLCASSFFGSVLYFGAGTRLSVL.

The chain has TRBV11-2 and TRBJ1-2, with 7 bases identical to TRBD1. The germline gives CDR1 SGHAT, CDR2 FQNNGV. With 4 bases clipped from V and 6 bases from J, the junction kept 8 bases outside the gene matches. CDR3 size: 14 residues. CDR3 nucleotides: TGTGCCAGCAGCTCCGGGACAGACCTAAATGGCTACACCTTC. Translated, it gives CASSSGTDLNGYTF.

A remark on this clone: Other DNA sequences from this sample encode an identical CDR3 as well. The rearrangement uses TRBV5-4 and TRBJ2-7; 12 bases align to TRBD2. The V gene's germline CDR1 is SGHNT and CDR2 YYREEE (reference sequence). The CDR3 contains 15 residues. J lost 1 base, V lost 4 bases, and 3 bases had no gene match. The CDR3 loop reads CASSTGLAGSYEQYF. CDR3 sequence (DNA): TGTGCCAGCAGCACAGGACTAGCGGGATCCTACGAGCAGTACTTC.

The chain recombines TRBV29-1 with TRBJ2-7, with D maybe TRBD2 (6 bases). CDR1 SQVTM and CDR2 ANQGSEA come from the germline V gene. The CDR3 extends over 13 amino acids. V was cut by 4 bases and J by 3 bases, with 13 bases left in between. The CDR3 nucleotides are TGCAGCGTTGGGCGGGACTTCTTCTACGAGCAGTACTTC. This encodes CSVGRDFFYEQYF.

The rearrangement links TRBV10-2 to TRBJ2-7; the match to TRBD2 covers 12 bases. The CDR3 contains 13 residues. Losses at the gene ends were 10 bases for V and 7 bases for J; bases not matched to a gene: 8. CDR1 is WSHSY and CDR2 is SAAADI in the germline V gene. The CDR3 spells CAIRLAGEGEQYF. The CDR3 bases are TGCGCCATTCGACTAGCGGGAGAGGGTGAGCAGTACTTC.

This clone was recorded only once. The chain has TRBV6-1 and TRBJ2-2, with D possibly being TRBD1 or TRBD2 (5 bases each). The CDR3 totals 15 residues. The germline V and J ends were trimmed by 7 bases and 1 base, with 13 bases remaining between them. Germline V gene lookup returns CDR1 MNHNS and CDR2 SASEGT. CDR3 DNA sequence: TGTGCCAGCATAAGTCCGGGACGGAACACCGGGGAGCTGTTTTTT. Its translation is CASISPGRNTGELFF.

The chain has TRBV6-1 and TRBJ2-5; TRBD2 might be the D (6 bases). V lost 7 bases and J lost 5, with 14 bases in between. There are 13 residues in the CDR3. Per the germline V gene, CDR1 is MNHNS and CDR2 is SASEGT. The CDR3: CASMGTRRETQYF. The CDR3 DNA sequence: TGTGCCAGCATGGGGACTCGGCGGGAGACCCAGTACTTC.

The CDR3 DNA reads as TGTGCCAGCAGTTACGGACAGGGTGGAAACTATGGCTACACCTTC. Translating gives CASSYGQGGNYGYTF. The chain carries TRBV6-5 and TRBJ1-2; 8 bases fit TRBD1. This CDR3 comprises 15 residues. The germline gives CDR1 MNHEY, CDR2 SVGAGI. J was trimmed by 2 bases and V by 2 bases; bases with no gene match: 4.

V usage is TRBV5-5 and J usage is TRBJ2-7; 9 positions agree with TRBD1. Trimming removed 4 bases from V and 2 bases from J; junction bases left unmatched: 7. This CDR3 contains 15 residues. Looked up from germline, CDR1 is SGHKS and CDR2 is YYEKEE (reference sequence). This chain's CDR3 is CASSPGQGRPYEQYF. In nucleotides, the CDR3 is TGTGCCAGCAGCCCGGGACAGGGACGTCCCTACGAGCAGTACTTC. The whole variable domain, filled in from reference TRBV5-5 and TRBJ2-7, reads DAGVTQSPTHLIKTRGQQVTLRCSPISGHKSVSWYQQVLGQGPQFIFQYYEKEERGRGNFPDRFSARQFPNYSSELNVNALLLGDSALYLCASSPGQGRPYEQYFGPGTRLTVT.

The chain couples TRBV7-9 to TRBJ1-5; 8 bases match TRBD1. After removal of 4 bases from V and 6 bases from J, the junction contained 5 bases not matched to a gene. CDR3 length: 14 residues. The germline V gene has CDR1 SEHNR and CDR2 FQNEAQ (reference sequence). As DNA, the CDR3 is TGTGCCAGCAGCTCGGGACAGGCAGGTCAGCCCCAGCATTTT. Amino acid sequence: CASSSGQAGQPQHF.

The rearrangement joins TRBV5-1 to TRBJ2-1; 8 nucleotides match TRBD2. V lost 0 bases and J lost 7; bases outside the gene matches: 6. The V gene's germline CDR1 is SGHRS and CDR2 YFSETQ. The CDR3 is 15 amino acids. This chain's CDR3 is CASSLGGLARNEQFF. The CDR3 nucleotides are TGCGCCAGCAGCTTGGGAGGACTAGCTCGTAATGAGCAGTTCTTC.

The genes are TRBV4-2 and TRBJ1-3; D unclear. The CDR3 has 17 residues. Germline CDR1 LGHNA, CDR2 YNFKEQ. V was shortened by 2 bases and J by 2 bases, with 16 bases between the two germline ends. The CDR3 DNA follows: TGTGCCAGCAGCCAACAACTAGGACCAGTGGCTGGAAACACCATATATTTT. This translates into CASSQQLGPVAGNTIYF.

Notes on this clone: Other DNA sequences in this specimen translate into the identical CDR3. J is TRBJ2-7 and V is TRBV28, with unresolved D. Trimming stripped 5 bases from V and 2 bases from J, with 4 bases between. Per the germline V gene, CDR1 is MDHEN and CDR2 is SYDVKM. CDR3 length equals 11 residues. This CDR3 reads CASSLTYEQYF. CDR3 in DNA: TGTGCCAGCAGTCTAACCTACGAGCAGTACTTC.